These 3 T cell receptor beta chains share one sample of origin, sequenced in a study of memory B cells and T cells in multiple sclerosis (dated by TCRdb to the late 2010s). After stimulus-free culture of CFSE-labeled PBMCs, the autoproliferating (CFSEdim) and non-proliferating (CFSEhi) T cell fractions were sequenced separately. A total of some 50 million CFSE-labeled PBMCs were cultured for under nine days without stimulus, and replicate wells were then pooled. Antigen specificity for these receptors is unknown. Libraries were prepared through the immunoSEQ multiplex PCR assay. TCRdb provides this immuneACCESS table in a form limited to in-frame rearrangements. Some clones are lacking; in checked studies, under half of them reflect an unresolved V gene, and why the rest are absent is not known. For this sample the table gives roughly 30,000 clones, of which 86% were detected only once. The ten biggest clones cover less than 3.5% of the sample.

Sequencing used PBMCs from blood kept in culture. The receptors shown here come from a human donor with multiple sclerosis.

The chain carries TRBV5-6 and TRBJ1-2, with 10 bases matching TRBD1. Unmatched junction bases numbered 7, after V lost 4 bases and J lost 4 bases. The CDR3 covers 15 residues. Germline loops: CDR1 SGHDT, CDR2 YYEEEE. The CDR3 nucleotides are TGTGCCAGCAGCGCTGCCGGGACAGGGGCCTATGGCTACACCTTC. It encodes CASSAAGTGAYGYTF.

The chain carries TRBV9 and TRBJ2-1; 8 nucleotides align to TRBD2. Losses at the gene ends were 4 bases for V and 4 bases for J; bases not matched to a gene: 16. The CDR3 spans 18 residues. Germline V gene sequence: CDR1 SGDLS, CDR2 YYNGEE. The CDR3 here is CASSRTSLGSGSYNEQFF. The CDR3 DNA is TGTGCCAGCAGCCGAACTTCTCTAGGGAGCGGGAGTTACAATGAGCAGTTCTTC.

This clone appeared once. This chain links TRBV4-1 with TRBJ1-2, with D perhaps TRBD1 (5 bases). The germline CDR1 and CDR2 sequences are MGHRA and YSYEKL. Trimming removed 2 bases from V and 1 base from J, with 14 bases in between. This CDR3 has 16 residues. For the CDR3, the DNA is TGCGCCAGCAGCCAACCCGACAGATTCGTTAACTATGGCTACACCTTC. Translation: CASSQPDRFVNYGYTF.